The next 14 T cell receptor beta chains were all read from a single sample in a study of cytomegalovirus exposure and HLA in healthy donors (dated by TCRdb to about 2017). Libraries came from the immunoSEQ multiplex PCR assay. For the multiplex PCR, a mixture combining 60 forward primers for TCR Vbeta segments and 13 reverse primers for TCR Jbeta segments was used. In TCRdb, the immuneACCESS table is reduced to in-frame sequences with V and J assigned. These tables do not hold every clone; where another copy was compared, an unresolved V gene accounts for under half, and the others remain unexplained. This sample comprises 100,000 or so clones, roughly 15% of them detected only once. Jointly, the top ten make up more than 0.8% of the sample. The material sequenced was PBMCs. These receptors were collected from a female donor in good health and CMV-seronegative.

The chain recombines TRBV6-6 with TRBJ1-2; D not resolved. Per the germline V gene, CDR1 is MNHNY and CDR2 is SVGAGI (reference sequence). Trimming shortened V by 1 base and J by 1 base, and 7 bases separated the two germline ends. CDR3 length: 14 amino acids. The CDR3 bases are TGTGCCAGCAGTTACTTTCGGAGTAACTATGGCTACACCTTC. This translates into CASSYFRSNYGYTF.

This clone has more than one count but fewer than ten. This chain connects TRBV7-2 to TRBJ1-1; no reliable D call. The V and J ends lost 5 bases and 8 bases respectively, with 21 bases between them. Germline V gene data show CDR1 as SGHTA and CDR2 as FQGNSA. The CDR3 loop spans 15 amino acids. The DNA for the CDR3 is TGTGCCAGCAGCCCTAGGGCGGGCCCCGGCGCCGAAGCTTTCTTT. Amino acids: CASSPRAGPGAEAFF.

The chain links TRBV4-3 to TRBJ2-7, with 10 bases identical to TRBD2. This CDR3 region has 20 residues. V lost 0 bases and J lost 3; bases outside the gene matches: 17. Germline V gives CDR1 LGHNA, CDR2 YSLEER. CDR3 DNA sequence: TGCGCCAGCAGCCAAGAAAGCGGGGGGGGGAACAGAGCGGGAGTCTACGAGCAGTACTTC. Its translation: CASSQESGGGNRAGVYEQYF.

The V gene is TRBV4-3, the J gene TRBJ2-1; no clear D. From germline, CDR1 is LGHNA and CDR2 YSLEER. The CDR3 loop spans 16 amino acids. Trimming removed 2 bases from V and 0 bases from J, with 11 bases in between. The CDR3 region has the DNA TGCGCCAGCAGCCAATTACCCACGAGCTCCTACAATGAGCAGTTCTTC. This encodes CASSQLPTSSYNEQFF.

This clone came up a few times. This sequence joins TRBV5-1 and TRBJ2-6; 7 bases align to TRBD1. The CDR3 loop spans 17 amino acids. Germline V gene data show CDR1 as SGHRS and CDR2 as YFSETQ. V lost 0 bases to trimming and J lost 0 bases; unmatched junction nucleotides: 3. The CDR3 loop reads CASSLEGGGSGANVLTF. DNA for the CDR3: TGCGCCAGCAGCTTGGAAGGGGGCGGCTCTGGGGCCAACGTCCTGACTTTC.

This clone occurred a few times. This sequence joins TRBV2 and TRBJ2-3; D possibly corresponds to TRBD2 (5 bases). Germline CDR1 and CDR2: SNHLY and FYNNEI. This CDR3 spans 16 amino acids. V was clipped by 4 bases and J by 0 bases, with 14 bases between them. The CDR3, as DNA: TGTGCCAGCAGTGCCCCCCGCGGGTCTAGCACAGATACGCAGTATTTT. Translated, it gives CASSAPRGSSTDTQYF.

CDR3 coding DNA: TGCGCCAGCAGCTACGACTCCGGAGGCTACGAGCAGTACTTC. It specifies CASSYDSGGYEQYF. This chain links TRBV4-1 with TRBJ2-7; D may be TRBD2 (5 bases). V lost 5 bases to trimming and J lost 3 bases, with 14 bases between them. CDR3 size: 14 residues. Germline V lookup: CDR1 MGHRA, CDR2 YSYEKL.

The genes are TRBV7-2 and TRBJ1-1; D call uncertain. CDR1 is SGHTA and CDR2 is FQGNSA in the germline V gene. With 5 bases removed from V and 4 bases from J, the gap between germline ends came to 11 bases. The CDR3 is 13 residues long. CDR3 region: CASSQGRGTEAFF. The CDR3 DNA reads as TGTGCCAGCAGCCAAGGAAGAGGCACTGAAGCTTTCTTT.

The chain uses TRBV10-2 and TRBJ1-2, with TRBD1 matching 10 bases. The germline CDR1 and CDR2 sequences are WSHSY and SAAADI. The CDR3 is 14 residues long. The trim removed 6 bases at V and 4 bases at J, leaving 5 bases unmatched. The CDR3 sequence is CASSDRGQVYGYTF. The CDR3 bases are TGCGCCAGCAGCGACAGGGGGCAGGTCTATGGCTACACCTTC.

The V call is TRBV28, the J call TRBJ2-7; perhaps TRBD2 as D (7 bases). The V gene's germline CDR1 is MDHEN and CDR2 SYDVKM. The CDR3 is made up of 13 amino acids. V gave up 9 bases and J gave up 8 bases, with 20 bases separating them. The CDR3 DNA reads TGTGCCAGAAACGGGGGGCTGGGGTGGAAGCAGTACTTC. Amino acid sequence: CARNGGLGWKQYF. The full variable domain, its missing parts supplied by reference TRBV28 and TRBJ2-7, is DVKVTQSSRYLVKRTGEKVFLECVQDMDHENMFWYRQDPGLGLRLIYFSYDVKMKEKGDIPEGYSVSREKKERFSLILESASTNQTSMYLCARNGGLGWKQYFGPGTRLTVT.

This clone was seen more than once but under ten times. The chain recombines TRBV10-1 with TRBJ2-1, with 7 nucleotides matching TRBD1. Germline V gene data show CDR1 as WNHNN and CDR2 as SYGVQD (reference sequence). This CDR3 spans 14 amino acids. Trimming cost V 6 bases and J 5 bases; bases outside gene matches: 7. This chain's CDR3 is CASSPGTANNEQFF. DNA for the CDR3: TGCGCCAGCAGCCCCGGGACAGCTAACAATGAGCAGTTCTTC.

This clone was detected only a few times. This sequence joins TRBV5-1 and TRBJ2-1; D not resolved. CDR1 and CDR2 from the germline V gene are SGHRS and YFSETQ. V shed 0 bases and J shed 4 bases, with 8 bases lying between them. CDR3 length: 14 residues. The CDR3 region is CASSLEYGYNEQFF. CDR3 coding DNA: TGCGCCAGCAGCTTGGAGTACGGTTACAATGAGCAGTTCTTC.

The V call is TRBV6-5, the J call TRBJ1-1, with TRBD1 matching 8 bases. From germline, CDR1 is MNHEY and CDR2 SVGAGI. Trimming at V came to 5 bases and at J to 8 bases, leaving 7 bases not matched to a gene. The CDR3 extends over 13 amino acids. CDR3 residues: CASSASAGGEAFF. The DNA of the CDR3 is TGTGCCAGCAGTGCCTCGGCAGGGGGCGAAGCTTTCTTT.

This clone was seen only a few times. The J gene is TRBJ1-5, the V gene TRBV10-2, with a weak D call TRBD1 (5 bases). Trimming left V 2 bases short and J 11 bases short, with 10 bases between. The CDR3 is made up of 12 amino acids. Germline V gene data show CDR1 as WSHSY and CDR2 as SAAADI. The CDR3 DNA sequence: TGCGCCAGCAGTGAGCTCGGGGGGGCCCAGCATTTT. Residues: CASSELGGAQHF.